This entry concerns a single T cell receptor (beta chain). TCRdb's copy holds only in-frame clones and misses some; the assay was immunoSEQ multiplex PCR. The repertoire holds some 200,000 clones, 80% to 90% seen once, with 10% to 15% in the top ten. The CDR3 spans 14 residues. Germline V CDR1 and CDR2: LNHDA, SQIVND (reference sequence). The germline V and J ends were trimmed by 7 bases and 2 bases, with 13 bases remaining between them. The sample is drawn from a study of blood T cell repertoires in COVID-19. On the study more broadly: Material from acute and convalescent COVID-19 was sourced from the United States, Italy and Spain.

The chain carries TRBV19 and TRBJ2-3; TRBD2 is a possible D gene (6 bases). The receptor's source is a middle-aged man who had recovered from COVID-19. Sequencing was performed on PBMCs or T cells enriched from blood (not recorded which). The DNA for the CDR3 is TGTGCCAGTAACGGCGGGATCAACACAGATACGCAGTATTTT. Translation gives CASNGGINTDTQYF. Full variable domain (missing parts from reference TRBV19 and TRBJ2-3): DGGITQSPKYLFRKEGQNVTLSCEQNLNHDAMYWYRQDPGQGLRLIYYSQIVNDFQKGDIAEGYSVSREKKESFPLTVTSAQKNPTAFYLCASNGGINTDTQYFGPGTRLTVL.